The rows below give T cell receptor beta chains drawn from one sample of a study of pediatric ulcerative colitis. Clones were sequenced by immunoSEQ multiplex PCR, and TCRdb holds only the in-frame ones, with some missing. Of 40,000 to 60,000 clones listed, 78% were seen once; the top ten hold about 4%. Sequencing used gut tissue. The receptors were sampled from a girl between 10 and 17 years old with moderate ulcerative colitis. The CDR3 runs from the conserved cysteine through the conserved F or W. A D gene is named only where the DNA matches it firmly. Part of the rows lack a size; the others show once, few, many or a class for expanded clones.

J gene,V gene,clone size,D gene,CDR3 DNA,CDR3 protein
TRBJ1-2,TRBV4-1,-,TRBD1,TGCGCCAGCAGCCAAGAGGTCCGGGACAGCTATGGCTACACCTTC,CASSQEVRDSYGYTF
TRBJ2-3,TRBV5-1,-,TRBD2,TGCGCCAGCAGCTTATATACGACTAGCGGGAGTAGAGGTACGCAGTATTTT,CASSLYTTSGSRGTQYF
TRBJ2-2,TRBV28,-,-,TGTGCCAGCAGTGGGGATTACACCGGGGAGCTGTTTTTT,CASSGDYTGELFF
TRBJ2-7,TRBV27,once,TRBD1,TGTGCCAGCAGTTTCCAGGGGGCCTACGAGCAGTACTTC,CASSFQGAYEQYF
TRBJ2-1,TRBV7-9,-,TRBD2,TGTGCCAGCAGCCCTAACGGGCGGGAGGGCCATGGTGAGCAGTTCTTC,CASSPNGREGHGEQFF
TRBJ2-5,TRBV27,-,-,TGTGCCAGCAGACCCCTCCTAGTCGGATTGGAGACCCAGTACTTC,CASRPLLVGLETQYF
TRBJ1-4,TRBV5-1,-,-,TGCGCCAGCAGCCGAGAGGCAGCCAGCTCTAATGAAAAACTGTTTTTT,CASSREAASSNEKLFF
TRBJ2-7,TRBV4-1,-,TRBD1,TGCGCCAGCAGCCAAGAGGGGGAGGCGACAGGGGGCATTTACGAGCAGTACTTC,CASSQEGEATGGIYEQYF
TRBJ1-5,TRBV7-9,few,-,TGTGCCAGCAGCCCAGATACGTATCAGCCCCAGCATTTT,CASSPDTYQPQHF
TRBJ2-2,TRBV9,-,TRBD2,TGTGCCAGCAGCGGCCGGGTGAAACTGCTAGCGGGAGATGTGAAGGCCGGGGAGCTGTTTTTT,CASSGRVKLLAGDVKAGELFF
TRBJ1-2,TRBV4-1,few,-,TGCGCCAGCAGCCAAGAACCGGATTTCTATGGCTACACCTTC,CASSQEPDFYGYTF
TRBJ1-2,TRBV30,-,TRBD1,TGTGCCTGGAGCAGGACAGGGGGCATCGACACCTTC,CAWSRTGGIDTF
TRBJ1-3,TRBV6-6,-,-,TGTGCCAGCAGGCGACAGGCCTTCTCTGGAAACACCATATATTTT,CASRRQAFSGNTIYF
TRBJ1-6,TRBV6-5,-,TRBD1,TGTGCCAGCAGTGCGAACAGGGGGAATAATTCACCCCTCCACTTT,CASSANRGNNSPLHF
TRBJ1-6,TRBV11-2,-,TRBD1,TGTGCCAGCAGCTTAGACGCGACAGGGGATAATTCACCCCTCCACTTT,CASSLDATGDNSPLHF
TRBJ1-1,TRBV11-2,-,TRBD1,TGTGCCAGCAGCAATGGACAGGCTGCTGAAGCTTTCTTT,CASSNGQAAEAFF
TRBJ2-7,TRBV4-1,-,TRBD1,TGCGCCAGCAGCCAAGGTATGGGACAGACCTACGAGCAGTACTTC,CASSQGMGQTYEQYF
TRBJ2-1,TRBV29-1,-,-,TGCAGCGTTGCCTTCGACTGGCTGGAGCAGTTCTTC,CSVAFDWLEQFF
TRBJ2-3,TRBV5-1,-,TRBD2,TGCGCCAGCAGCTTGGGGCCTAGCGGGAGAATTACAGATACGCAGTATTTT,CASSLGPSGRITDTQYF
TRBJ2-2,TRBV4-1,-,-,TGCGCCAGCAGCCAAGGGGGGGTCGGGACGGGTACCGGGGAGCTGTTTTTT,CASSQGGVGTGTGELFF
TRBJ2-5,TRBV7-8,-,-,TGTGCCAGCAGCCCTGCCGGGTTGGAAGAGACCCAGTACTTC,CASSPAGLEETQYF
TRBJ2-7,TRBV27,-,-,TGTGCCAGCAGTTTATCGCTAGTCCACGAGCAGTACTTC,CASSLSLVHEQYF
TRBJ1-6,TRBV10-3,-,-,TGTGCCACTCGGGCGGCAGGGAGCAATTCACCCCTCCACTTT,CATRAAGSNSPLHF
TRBJ1-2,TRBV9,-,-,TGTGCCAGCAGCGTAGTGCCCCCTGAAGTCTTGGGCTACACCTTC,CASSVVPPEVLGYTF
TRBJ2-3,TRBV2,-,-,TGTGCCAGCAGTGAAAGCTTCAAAAACCTCGGTACAGATACGCAGTATTTT,CASSESFKNLGTDTQYF
TRBJ1-1,TRBV5-1,-,-,TGCGCCAGCAGCTTGGGAGGAAACACTGAAGCTTTCTTT,CASSLGGNTEAFF
TRBJ1-6,TRBV5-1,-,-,TGCGCCAGCAGCTTGGGACCTAGGGACGGAAATTCACCCCTCCACTTT,CASSLGPRDGNSPLHF
TRBJ2-1,TRBV6-5,-,-,TGTGCCAGCAGTTACGGAGGATATGAGCAGTTCTTC,CASSYGGYEQFF